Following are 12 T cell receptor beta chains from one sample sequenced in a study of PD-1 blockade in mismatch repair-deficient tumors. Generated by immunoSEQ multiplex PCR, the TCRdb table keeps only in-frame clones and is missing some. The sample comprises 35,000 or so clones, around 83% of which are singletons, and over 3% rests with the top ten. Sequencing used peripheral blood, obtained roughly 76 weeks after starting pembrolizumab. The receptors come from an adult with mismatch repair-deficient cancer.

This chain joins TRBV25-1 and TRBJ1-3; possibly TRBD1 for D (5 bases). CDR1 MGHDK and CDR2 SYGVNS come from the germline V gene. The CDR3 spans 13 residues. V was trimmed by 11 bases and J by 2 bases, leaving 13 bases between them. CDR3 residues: CAVQRGTGNTIYF. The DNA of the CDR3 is TGTGCCGTCCAAAGGGGTACTGGAAACACCATATATTTT.

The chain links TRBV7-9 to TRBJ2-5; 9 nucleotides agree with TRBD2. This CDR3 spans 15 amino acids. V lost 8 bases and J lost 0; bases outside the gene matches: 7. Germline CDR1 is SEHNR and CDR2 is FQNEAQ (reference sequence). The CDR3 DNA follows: TGTGCCAGCGGTGCAGCGGGAGGACACCAAGAGACCCAGTACTTC. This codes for CASGAAGGHQETQYF.

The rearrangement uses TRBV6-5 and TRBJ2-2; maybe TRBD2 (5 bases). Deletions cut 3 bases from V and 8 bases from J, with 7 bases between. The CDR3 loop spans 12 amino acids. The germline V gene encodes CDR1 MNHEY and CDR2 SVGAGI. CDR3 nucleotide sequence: TGTGCCAGCAGTTATCGGGAAGGGGAGCTGTTTTTT. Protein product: CASSYREGELFF.

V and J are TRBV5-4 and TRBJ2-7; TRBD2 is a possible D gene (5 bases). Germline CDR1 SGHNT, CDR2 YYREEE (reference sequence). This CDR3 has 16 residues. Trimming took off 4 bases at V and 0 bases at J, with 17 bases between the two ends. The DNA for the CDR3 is TGTGCCAGCAGCGGAGGTCCAAGTTTTTCCTCCTACGAGCAGTACTTC. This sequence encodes CASSGGPSFSSYEQYF.

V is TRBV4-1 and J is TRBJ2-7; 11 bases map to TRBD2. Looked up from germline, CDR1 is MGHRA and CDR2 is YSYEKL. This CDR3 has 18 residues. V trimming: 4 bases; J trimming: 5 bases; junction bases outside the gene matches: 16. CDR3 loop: CASSPELAGVSKEDEQYF. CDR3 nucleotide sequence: TGCGCCAGCAGCCCGGAACTAGCGGGAGTTTCCAAAGAAGACGAGCAGTACTTC.

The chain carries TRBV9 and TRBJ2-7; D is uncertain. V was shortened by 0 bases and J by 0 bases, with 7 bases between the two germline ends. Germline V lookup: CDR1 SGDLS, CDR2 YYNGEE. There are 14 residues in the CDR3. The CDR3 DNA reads TGTGCCAGCAGCGTAGGCCAAAGCTCCTACGAGCAGTACTTC. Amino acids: CASSVGQSSYEQYF.

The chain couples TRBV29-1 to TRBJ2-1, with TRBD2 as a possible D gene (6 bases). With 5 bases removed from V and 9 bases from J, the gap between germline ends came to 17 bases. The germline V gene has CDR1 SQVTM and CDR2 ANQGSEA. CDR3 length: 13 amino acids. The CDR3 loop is CSVSRDVGGEQFF. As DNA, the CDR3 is TGCAGCGTTTCTCGCGACGTGGGGGGTGAGCAGTTCTTC.

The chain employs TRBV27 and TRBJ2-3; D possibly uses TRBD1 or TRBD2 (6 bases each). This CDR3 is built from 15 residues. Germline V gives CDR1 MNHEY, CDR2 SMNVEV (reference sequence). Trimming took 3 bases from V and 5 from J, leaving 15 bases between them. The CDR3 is CASSLGGVLGDTQYF. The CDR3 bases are TGTGCCAGCAGTTTGGGGGGCGTGCTGGGAGATACGCAGTATTTT.

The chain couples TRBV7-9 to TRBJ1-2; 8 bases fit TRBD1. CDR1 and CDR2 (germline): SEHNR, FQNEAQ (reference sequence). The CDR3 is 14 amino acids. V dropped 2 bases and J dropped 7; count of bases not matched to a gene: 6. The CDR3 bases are TGTGCCAGCAGCTTATCCGCAGGGGGCTTTGGCTACACCTTC. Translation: CASSLSAGGFGYTF.

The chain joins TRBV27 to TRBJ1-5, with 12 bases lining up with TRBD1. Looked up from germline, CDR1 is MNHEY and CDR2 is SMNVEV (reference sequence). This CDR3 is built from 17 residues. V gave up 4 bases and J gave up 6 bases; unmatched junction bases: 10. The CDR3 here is CASSSTGTGGAGQPQHF. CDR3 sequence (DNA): TGTGCCAGCAGTTCGACCGGGACAGGGGGCGCGGGTCAGCCCCAGCATTTT.

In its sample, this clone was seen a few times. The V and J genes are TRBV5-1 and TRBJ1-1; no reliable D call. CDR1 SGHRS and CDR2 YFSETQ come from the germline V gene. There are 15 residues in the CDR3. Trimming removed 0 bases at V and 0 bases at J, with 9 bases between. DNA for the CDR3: TGCGCCAGCAGCTTGGGCCCGCTAATGAACACTGAAGCTTTCTTT. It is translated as CASSLGPLMNTEAFF.

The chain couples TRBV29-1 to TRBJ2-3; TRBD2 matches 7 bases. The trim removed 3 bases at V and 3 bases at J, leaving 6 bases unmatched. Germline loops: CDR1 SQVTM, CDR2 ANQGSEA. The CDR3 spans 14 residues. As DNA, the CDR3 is TGCAGCGTTGAGTTGGGGGAGGGGACAGATACGCAGTATTTT. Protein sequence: CSVELGEGTDTQYF.